These 32 T cell receptor beta chains came from one sample sequenced in a study of cytomegalovirus exposure and HLA in healthy donors (TCRdb year 2017). Receptor libraries were prepared by the immunoSEQ multiplex PCR assay. A mixture of 60 forward primers for TCR Vbeta segments and 13 reverse primers for TCR Jbeta segments was used in the multiplex PCR. What TCRdb holds here is the immuneACCESS table cut down to in-frame rearrangements. Part of the clones is not present; checked against another copy, under half of the missing clones reflect an unresolved V gene, and the others are unexplained. For this sample the table gives about 160,000 clones, of which around 80% were detected only once. The ten largest clonotypes hold around 1.6% of the sample. The source material was PBMCs. All receptors derive from a woman in her late teens or twenties in good health and CMV-seronegative.

The V gene is TRBV5-1, the J gene TRBJ1-4; 7 bases align to TRBD1. This CDR3 contains 14 residues. Looked up from germline, CDR1 is SGHRS and CDR2 is YFSETQ. V dropped 4 bases and J dropped 8; count of bases not matched to a gene: 8. CDR3 sequence reads: CASSITGTAEKLFF. In DNA, the CDR3 is TGCGCCAGCAGCATCACCGGGACAGCAGAAAAACTGTTTTTT. The full variable domain, its missing parts supplied by reference TRBV5-1 and TRBJ1-4, is KAGVTQTPRYLIKTRGQQVTLSCSPISGHRSVSWYQQTPGQGLQFLFEYFSETQRNKGNFPGRFSGRQFSNSRSEMNVSTLELGDSALYLCASSITGTAEKLFFGSGTQLSVL.

V usage is TRBV12-5 and J usage is TRBJ2-5; TRBD2 agrees at 14 bases. After removal of 4 bases from V and 1 base from J, the junction contained 5 bases not matched to a gene. Per the germline V gene, CDR1 is LGHNT and CDR2 is FRNRAP. This CDR3 spans 17 amino acids. The CDR3 sequence: CASGSGTSGGVQETQYF. The CDR3 DNA reads TGTGCTAGTGGTTCCGGGACTAGCGGGGGAGTCCAAGAGACCCAGTACTTC. Full variable domain (outside the CDR3, taken from reference TRBV12-5 and TRBJ2-5): DARVTQTPRHKVTEMGQEVTMRCQPILGHNTVFWYRQTMMQGLELLAYFRNRAPLDDSGMPKDRFSAEMPDATLATLKIQPSEPRDSAVYFCASGSGTSGGVQETQYFGPGTRLLVL.

This rearrangement joins TRBV4-1 to TRBJ2-5; 7 nucleotides agree with TRBD2. Germline V lookup: CDR1 MGHRA, CDR2 YSYEKL. The CDR3 spans 16 residues. Unmatched junction bases numbered 9, after V lost 0 bases and J lost 5 bases. CDR3 DNA: TGCGCCAGCAGCCAAGAAAGTGACGCGGGGGAGGAGACCCAGTACTTC. It codes for CASSQESDAGEETQYF.

This clone was counted once. The same CDR3 can be traced to other DNA sequences in this sample. The rearrangement uses TRBV5-1 and TRBJ2-1, with TRBD1 matching over 9 bases. The CDR3 loop spans 15 amino acids. V lost 4 bases and J lost 1; bases outside the gene matches: 3. The germline CDR1 and CDR2 sequences are SGHRS and YFSETQ. The CDR3, as DNA: TGCGCCAGCAGCCCTGGACAGGGGTCCTACAATGAGCAGTTCTTC. Residues: CASSPGQGSYNEQFF.

V usage is TRBV5-6 and J usage is TRBJ2-7; 7 bases are shared with TRBD2. Germline values: CDR1 SGHDT, CDR2 YYEEEE. CDR3 length equals 17 residues. After removal of 4 bases from V and 2 bases from J, the junction contained 15 bases not matched to a gene. The CDR3: CASSPYRSSSGPYEQYF. DNA for the CDR3: TGTGCCAGCAGCCCGTATAGGTCTTCTAGCGGCCCCTACGAGCAGTACTTC.

This chain connects TRBV5-6 to TRBJ1-5; 9 bases match TRBD1. Germline CDR1 reads SGHDT; CDR2 reads YYEEEE. CDR3 length: 16 residues. The V segment lost 3 bases and the J segment 5 bases; nucleotides outside the gene matches: 9. The CDR3 DNA reads as TGTGCCAGCAGCTGGGGACAGGGTTTGAGCGATCAGCCCCAGCATTTT. Residues: CASSWGQGLSDQPQHF.

This CDR3 is CASSSRQSYEQYF. CDR3 DNA: TGTGCCAGCAGTTCTCGACAGTCGTACGAGCAGTACTTC. The rearrangement joins TRBV6-1 to TRBJ2-7; perhaps TRBD1 as D (5 bases). V dropped 5 bases and J dropped 4 bases, with 12 bases sitting between them. The CDR3 is 13 residues long. Germline V gene sequence: CDR1 MNHNS, CDR2 SASEGT.

The V and J genes are TRBV12-5 and TRBJ2-1; 14 bases agree with TRBD2. The V segment lost 0 bases and the J segment 10 bases; nucleotides outside the gene matches: 5. Germline V CDR1 and CDR2: LGHNT, FRNRAP. The CDR3 runs 16 residues. The CDR3 reads CASGLVTSGGAGEQFF. The CDR3 DNA reads as TGTGCTAGTGGTTTGGTGACTAGCGGGGGGGCTGGCGAGCAGTTCTTC. The full variable domain, completed using reference TRBV12-5 and TRBJ2-1, is DARVTQTPRHKVTEMGQEVTMRCQPILGHNTVFWYRQTMMQGLELLAYFRNRAPLDDSGMPKDRFSAEMPDATLATLKIQPSEPRDSAVYFCASGLVTSGGAGEQFFGPGTRLTVL.

The chain recombines TRBV19 with TRBJ1-2; 8 nucleotides align to TRBD1. Germline lookup yields CDR1 LNHDA and CDR2 SQIVND (reference sequence). V lost 4 bases and J lost 1; bases outside the gene matches: 5. The CDR3 is 15 residues long. In DNA, the CDR3 is TGTGCCAGTAGTAGCGGACAGGGAAGTAACTATGGCTACACCTTC. It specifies CASSSGQGSNYGYTF.

V and J are TRBV11-2 and TRBJ1-1; weak D call: TRBD1 (5 bases). This CDR3 region has 12 residues. The V gene's germline CDR1 is SGHAT and CDR2 FQNNGV. V was clipped by 5 bases and J by 10 bases, with 14 bases between them. The CDR3 DNA follows: TGTGCCAGCAGCACCCTTCTCGGGGGAGCTTTCTTT. Protein sequence: CASSTLLGGAFF.

This clone was detected only once. V usage is TRBV7-2 and J usage is TRBJ1-2, with TRBD1 as a possible D gene (6 bases). Trimming took 0 bases from V and 5 from J, leaving 16 bases between them. Germline assignment: CDR1 SGHTA and CDR2 FQGNSA. The CDR3 totals 16 residues. CDR3 protein: CASSLARRGGSYGYTF. The CDR3 DNA reads as TGTGCCAGCAGCTTAGCCCGCAGGGGTGGGTCATATGGCTACACCTTC.

The chain couples TRBV11-2 to TRBJ1-3; perhaps TRBD1 as D (5 bases). Trimming shortened V by 1 base and J by 0 bases, and 10 bases separated the two germline ends. Germline-derived CDR1 and CDR2 are SGHAT and FQNNGV. CDR3 size: 16 residues. The CDR3 sequence: CASSLVGHFSGNTIYF. The DNA of the CDR3 is TGTGCCAGCAGCTTAGTAGGACATTTCTCTGGAAACACCATATATTTT.

The chain is built from TRBV18 and TRBJ2-5; D not certain. Trimming removed 7 bases at V and 2 bases at J, with 5 bases between. Germline V gene data show CDR1 as KGHSH and CDR2 as LQKENI. The CDR3 spans 11 residues. CDR3: CASLRQETQYF. The DNA of the CDR3 is TGTGCCAGCTTGCGACAAGAGACCCAGTACTTC.

The genes are TRBV5-1 and TRBJ2-3, with TRBD1 matching 7 bases. This CDR3 has 13 amino acids. CDR1 SGHRS and CDR2 YFSETQ come from the germline V gene. The V segment lost 4 bases and the J segment 4 bases; nucleotides outside the gene matches: 3. This CDR3 reads CASSQTGSDTQYF. The CDR3 nucleotides are TGCGCCAGCAGCCAGACAGGGTCAGATACGCAGTATTTT. Using reference TRBV5-1 and TRBJ2-3 for the parts outside the CDR3, the full variable domain is KAGVTQTPRYLIKTRGQQVTLSCSPISGHRSVSWYQQTPGQGLQFLFEYFSETQRNKGNFPGRFSGRQFSNSRSEMNVSTLELGDSALYLCASSQTGSDTQYFGPGTRLTVL.

The chain employs TRBV9 and TRBJ1-4, with D possibly TRBD1 on 6 matching bases. The CDR3 has 15 amino acids. Germline CDR1 is SGDLS and CDR2 is YYNGEE. V lost 0 bases to trimming and J lost 5 bases, with 11 bases between them. The CDR3, as DNA: TGTGCCAGCAGCGTAGATGGAAGGGGGAATGAAAAACTGTTTTTT. It is translated as CASSVDGRGNEKLFF.

In DNA, the CDR3 is TGTGCCTGGAGTCCTGCGGGGTCACGGGCTTTCTTT. Amino acids: CAWSPAGSRAFF. This sequence joins TRBV30 and TRBJ1-1; D is unresolved. Germline V gene sequence: CDR1 GTSNPN, CDR2 SVGIG (reference sequence). V lost 2 bases to trimming and J lost 11 bases, with 15 bases between them. CDR3 length equals 12 residues. The full variable domain, in which reference TRBV30 and TRBJ1-1 provide the parts outside the CDR3, is SQTIHQWPATLVQPVGSPLSLECTVEGTSNPNLYWYRQAAGRGLQLLFYSVGIGQISSEVPQNLSASRPQDRQFILSSKKLLLSDSGFYLCAWSPAGSRAFFGQGTRLTVV.

This rearrangement joins TRBV18 to TRBJ2-7; a possible D gene is TRBD2 (5 bases). Germline loops: CDR1 KGHSH, CDR2 LQKENI. V was shortened by 3 bases and J by 4 bases, with 16 bases between the two germline ends. The length of the CDR3 is 15 residues. CDR3 loop: CASSPPGEPRYEQYF. The CDR3 nucleotides read TGTGCCAGCTCACCCCCCGGGGAGCCAAGGTACGAGCAGTACTTC.

The chain is built from TRBV11-2 and TRBJ2-4; 7 bases are a match to TRBD1. The V gene end was trimmed by 3 bases and the J gene end by 8 bases; junction bases not matched to a gene: 10. Germline lookup yields CDR1 SGHAT and CDR2 FQNNGV. The CDR3 has 15 residues. This CDR3 reads CASSFRGGREDIQYF. The CDR3 DNA follows: TGTGCCAGCAGCTTCAGAGGGGGCAGAGAGGACATTCAGTACTTC. Combining the CDR3 with reference TRBV11-2 and TRBJ2-4 gives the whole variable domain EAGVAQSPRYKIIEKRQSVAFWCNPISGHATLYWYQQILGQGPKLLIQFQNNGVVDDSQLPKDRFSAERLKGVDSTLKIQPAKLEDSAVYLCASSFRGGREDIQYFGAGTRLSVL.

This clone was seen only once. The gene calls are TRBV4-1 and TRBJ1-1; TRBD1 aligns across 8 bases. With V trimmed by 3 bases and J by 5 bases, 8 bases remained unmatched. Germline V gives CDR1 MGHRA, CDR2 YSYEKL. The CDR3 extends over 15 amino acids. CDR3 in amino acids: CASSHHTGGRTEAFF. The CDR3 DNA is TGCGCCAGCAGCCACCACACAGGGGGTCGGACTGAAGCTTTCTTT.

This chain uses TRBV7-9 with TRBJ2-5; TRBD1 might be the D (6 bases). The end of the DNA fits TRBJ2-7 better, so the J call may be wrong. This CDR3 region has 15 residues. The V gene's germline CDR1 is SEHNR and CDR2 FQNEAQ (reference sequence). The CDR3 spells CASSPGPIQGYEQYF. The DNA for the CDR3 is TGTGCCAGCAGCCCAGGCCCCATACAGGGATACGAGCAGTACTTC.

CDR3 coding DNA: TGCGCCAGCAGCTTGACAGGAGGGATACCCTATGGCTACACCTTC. Translating it yields CASSLTGGIPYGYTF. The chain combines TRBV5-1 with TRBJ1-2; perhaps TRBD1 as D (5 bases). Trimming stripped 1 base from V and 4 bases from J, with 14 bases between. The germline CDR1 and CDR2 sequences are SGHRS and YFSETQ. The CDR3 runs 15 residues.

CDR3 loop: CASSLVQGRYTYEQYF. In DNA, the CDR3 is TGCGCCAGCAGCTTGGTACAGGGGCGATACACCTACGAGCAGTACTTC. The rearrangement uses TRBV5-1 and TRBJ2-7; 7 positions agree with TRBD1. V lost 0 bases and J lost 2; bases outside the gene matches: 8. CDR1 is SGHRS, CDR2 YFSETQ, per germline. The CDR3 runs 16 residues.

The chain joins TRBV7-8 to TRBJ2-3; the D gene is possibly TRBD2 (7 bases). From germline, CDR1 is SGHVS and CDR2 FQNEAQ. CDR3 length equals 17 residues. Trimming took 5 bases from V and 6 from J, leaving 24 bases between them. CDR3 in DNA: TGTGCCAGCAGCCCCGCGTTCGTAGGGGGGGCCCCCGATACGCAGTATTTT. Translating gives CASSPAFVGGAPDTQYF.

V is TRBV30 and J is TRBJ2-2; 11 bases are a match to TRBD2. CDR3 length: 16 residues. V trimming: 2 bases; J trimming: 5 bases; junction bases outside the gene matches: 7. CDR1 and CDR2 (germline): GTSNPN, SVGIG (reference sequence). CDR3 nucleotides: TGTGCCTGGAGTCCAGGACTAGCGGGTGGGACCGGGGAGCTGTTTTTT. Its translation is CAWSPGLAGGTGELFF.

J is TRBJ1-1 and V is TRBV4-1; TRBD1 is a possible D gene (6 bases). This CDR3 is 20 amino acids long. Trimming removed 1 base at V and 1 base at J, with 25 bases between. The V gene's germline CDR1 is MGHRA and CDR2 YSYEKL. In nucleotides, the CDR3 is TGCGCCAGCAGCCAAGGGAGGGGTGGGGGGGCACTTCCCCGGAACACTGAAGCTTTCTTT. It codes for CASSQGRGGGALPRNTEAFF.

This rearrangement joins TRBV6-5 to TRBJ1-2, with a tentative D call TRBD1 (5 bases). CDR1 and CDR2 (germline): MNHEY, SVGAGI. The CDR3 spans 14 residues. The V end was cut by 8 bases, the J end by 2 bases, with 15 bases between. In nucleotides, the CDR3 is TGTGCCAGCCGTTCACTCCGGGGGAACTATGGCTACACCTTC. Encoded protein: CASRSLRGNYGYTF.

This sequence joins TRBV9 and TRBJ2-1; 7 bases fit TRBD2. The CDR3 spans 15 residues. Trimming removed 4 bases from V and 5 bases from J; junction bases left unmatched: 9. CDR1 is SGDLS, CDR2 YYNGEE, per germline. Here the CDR3 reads CASSNTGLPNNEQFF. The CDR3 coding sequence is TGTGCCAGCAGCAATACGGGACTACCAAACAATGAGCAGTTCTTC.

This clone was counted a few times. This rearrangement joins TRBV5-6 to TRBJ1-3, with unresolved D. The CDR3 sequence is 17 residues long. V gave up 1 base and J gave up 1 base, with 15 bases separating them. Germline assignment: CDR1 SGHDT and CDR2 YYEEEE. This CDR3 reads CASSLLGPRRSGNTIYF. DNA for the CDR3: TGTGCCAGCAGCTTGTTGGGCCCAAGAAGGTCTGGAAACACCATATATTTT.

This clone was recorded once. At one end, the junction sequence differs from germline, possibly due to a read error. The chain uses TRBV5-1 and TRBJ2-6; TRBD1 agrees at 11 bases. The CDR3 runs to 18 residues. Germline-derived CDR1 and CDR2 are SGHRS and YFSETQ. The DNA for the CDR3 is TGCGCCAGCAGCTCGGGACAGGGGGGGACCTCTGGGGCCAACGGCCTGACTTTC. It specifies CASSSGQGGTSGANGLTF. Using reference TRBV5-1 and TRBJ2-6 for the parts outside the CDR3, the full variable domain is KAGVTQTPRYLIKTRGQQVTLSCSPISGHRSVSWYQQTPGQGLQFLFEYFSETQRNKGNFPGRFSGRQFSNSRSEMNVSTLELGDSALYLCASSSGQGGTSGANGLTFGAGSRLTVL.

As concerns this clone: At one boundary the junction diverges from the germline segment, which might be a read error. The chain links TRBV6-1 to TRBJ2-5, with 10 nucleotides matching TRBD2. Germline loops: CDR1 MNHNS, CDR2 SASEGT. This CDR3 has 15 residues. The CDR3 is CACSEASGGAETQYF. The CDR3 DNA reads as TGTGCCTGCAGTGAAGCGAGCGGGGGGGCAGAGACCCAGTACTTC.

This chain connects TRBV5-8 to TRBJ1-1; D ambiguous. The germline gives CDR1 SGHTS, CDR2 YDEGEE. The CDR3 is 15 amino acids. V lost 2 bases to trimming and J lost 1 base, with 12 bases between them. In nucleotides, the CDR3 is TGTGCCAGCAGCTTTCGGCCAGGCTGGAACACTGAAGCTTTCTTT. This translates into CASSFRPGWNTEAFF.

The chain combines TRBV13 with TRBJ1-1; no clear D gene. Trimming removed 4 bases at V and 0 bases at J, with 3 bases between. This CDR3 region has 12 residues. CDR1 PRHDT and CDR2 FYEKMQ come from the germline V gene (reference sequence). CDR3 coding DNA: TGTGCCAGCAGCTCAGTGAACACTGAAGCTTTCTTT. Amino acids: CASSSVNTEAFF.